This is a list of T cell receptor beta chains from one sample in a study of a mutant IDH1 vaccine in newly diagnosed glioma. Libraries were prepared by immunoSEQ multiplex PCR; TCRdb keeps only in-frame clonotypes and omits some of them. This sample has 30,000 to 40,000 clones, with about four fifths found just once. Their antigens are not known. This sample comprised PBMCs, obtained from a glioma patient whose treatment included an IDH1 peptide vaccine. Every receptor here comes from a man aged 50 or older with glioma. Both conserved end residues are part of each CDR3.

CASSLEGRGKPTHYEQYF TRBJ2-7 TRBV7-9
CASSLRRGHSNQPQHF TRBJ1-5 TRBV23-1
CASSRAQHYEQYF TRBJ2-7 TRBV6-5
CASSQEVGETYGYTF TRBJ1-2 TRBV4-3
CASRTSDATNEKLFF TRBJ1-4 TRBV19
CASSLGRVVGETQYF TRBJ2-5 TRBV7-2
CASSLGGHPSYEQYF TRBJ2-7 TRBV7-2
CAWSTVEGGTDTQYF TRBJ2-3 TRBV30
CAWSNTRPTLHF TRBJ1-6 TRBV30
CASRRTGLYGYTF TRBJ1-2 TRBV27